The source of this T cell receptor (beta chain) is a study of cytomegalovirus exposure and HLA in healthy donors. Across the study: Earlier sequencing of some 170 million T cells yielded approximately 100 million unique TCR beta sequences. Caucasian-associated ancestry cluster membership applied to less than 85% of a few hundred genotyped donors.

Concerning this clone: Its antigen is unknown.

Unmatched junction bases numbered 9, after V lost 4 bases and J lost 2 bases. Per the germline V gene, CDR1 is SGHRS and CDR2 is YFSETQ. The CDR3 is 16 amino acids. Whole-study findings and limits: Some TCR beta chains (roughly 150 of them) were listed as cytomegalovirus-associated. Among TCR sequences, most were rare, though some public TCRs appeared in many donors.

13 Jbeta primers and 60 Vbeta primers were used for the PCR. Only in-frame clones appear in the TCRdb table, and some are missing; sequencing was by immunoSEQ multiplex PCR. Among around 150,000 clones listed, about 61% were seen once. This receptor was taken from a male donor in good health and CMV-seronegative. Sequencing was carried out using PBMCs. The chain carries TRBV5-1 and TRBJ1-2; the match to TRBD1 covers 9 bases. CDR3 coding DNA: TGCGCCAGCAGCCCTGGGACAGGGAGGACCAACTATGGCTACACCTTC. Protein product: CASSPGTGRTNYGYTF.